The 2 T cell receptor beta chains below come from one sample, sequenced in a study of blood T cell repertoires in COVID-19. Assay: immunoSEQ multiplex PCR; the TCRdb copy retains only in-frame clones and omits some. This table has roughly 270,000 clones, approximately 88% appearing once. Sequenced sample: peripheral blood. The receptor source for this set is a man aged 18-30 years with active or convalescent COVID-19.

The V and J genes are TRBV2 and TRBJ2-1; the D gene is possibly TRBD1 (6 bases). This CDR3 spans 15 amino acids. Germline lookup yields CDR1 SNHLY and CDR2 FYNNEI. Trimming pared 8 bases from V and 10 bases from J, leaving 24 bases between. The CDR3 here is CASAGDVQGLGEQFF. CDR3 in DNA: TGTGCCAGCGCAGGGGATGTACAGGGATTGGGGGAGCAGTTCTTC.

The genes are TRBV27 and TRBJ2-7; 7 bases line up with TRBD2. There are 15 residues in the CDR3. Germline CDR1 and CDR2: MNHEY and SMNVEV (reference sequence). Trimming at V came to 4 bases and at J to 2 bases, leaving 8 bases not matched to a gene. The CDR3: CASSSGGGYPYEQYF. As DNA, the CDR3 is TGTGCCAGCAGTTCTGGGGGAGGGTATCCCTACGAGCAGTACTTC.